The 12 T cell receptor beta chains reported below all come from one sample, sequenced in a study of blood T cells in healthy people across ages. A sample-barcoded 5' primer and a J-beta primer mix were used in a second PCR of roughly 7 to 11 cycles. Via MiXCR, TCRdb re-called the 5' RACE reads, giving one row per CDR3 protein. This sample has about 1,600,000 distinct CDR3 sequences, with around 42% found just once. Sequencing was performed on blood. These receptors all come from a woman aged 18-29 years in good health.

The CDR3 nucleotides read TGTGCCAGCAGTGATCAGGTTAAGTCCTACGAGCAGTACTTC. As protein: CASSDQVKSYEQYF. The chain combines TRBV2 with TRBJ2-7; no reliable D call. Germline loops: CDR1 SNHLY, CDR2 FYNNEI. Deletions cut 3 bases from V and 1 base from J, with 10 bases between. This CDR3 region has 14 residues.

The rearrangement joins TRBV6-6 to TRBJ2-7; 8 nucleotides match TRBD1. Germline V gene lookup returns CDR1 MNHNY and CDR2 SVGAGI (reference sequence). This CDR3 contains 15 residues. V dropped 5 bases and J dropped 5; count of bases not matched to a gene: 11. The chain's CDR3 is CASSDLDRVVDEQYF. In DNA, the CDR3 is TGTGCCAGCAGTGATTTGGACAGGGTAGTCGACGAGCAGTACTTC.

The genes are TRBV28 and TRBJ2-4; 12 nucleotides align to TRBD2. This CDR3 region has 16 residues. J was trimmed by 1 base and V by 7 bases; bases with no gene match: 5. Germline V gives CDR1 MDHEN, CDR2 SYDVKM. For the CDR3, the DNA is TGTGCCAGCATGACTAGCGGGAGTAGGGCCAAAAACATTCAGTACTTC. Protein sequence: CASMTSGSRAKNIQYF.

This chain joins TRBV3-1 and TRBJ2-3, with 10 bases aligning to TRBD2. The V gene's germline CDR1 is LGHDT and CDR2 YNNKEL (reference sequence). This CDR3 is built from 18 residues. The trim removed 10 bases at V and 5 bases at J, leaving 21 bases unmatched. CDR3 in amino acids: CATRSSLAGALWEDTQYF. Here the CDR3 DNA reads TGTGCCACCCGATCTTCTCTAGCGGGAGCGCTGTGGGAAGATACGCAGTATTTT.

The rearrangement uses TRBV12-3 or TRBV12-4 and TRBJ2-7; D is possibly TRBD1 (7 bases). V shed 2 bases and J shed 4 bases, with 15 bases lying between them. The CDR3 sequence is 15 residues long. The CDR3 bases are TGTGCCAGCAGTTTAAATGGAGGGGGCTGGTACGAGCAGTACTTC. Translation gives CASSLNGGGWYEQYF.

This clonotype appeared once. The chain uses TRBV7-2 and TRBJ2-5; 11 positions agree with TRBD2. The end of the DNA is better explained by TRBJ2-1, so the J call may be wrong. CDR3 length: 19 residues. Germline-derived CDR1 and CDR2 are SGHTA and FQGNSA. CDR3 protein: CASSLGWASGGTLQETQFF. CDR3 bases: TGTGCCAGCAGCTTAGGTTGGGCTAGCGGGGGGACTCTCCAAGAGACCCAGTTCTTC.

This chain connects TRBV20-1 to TRBJ2-3; D may correspond to TRBD1 or TRBD2 (6 bases each). This CDR3 region has 15 residues. The germline V gene encodes CDR1 DFQATT and CDR2 SNEGSKA (reference sequence). V lost 6 bases and J 0 bases, leaving 16 bases between the germline ends. CDR3 amino acids: CSAPFRGVSTDTQYF. The CDR3 DNA is TGCAGTGCCCCATTTAGGGGGGTGAGCACAGATACGCAGTATTTT.

This clonotype was seen only a few times. J is TRBJ1-4 and V is TRBV13, with 7 bases aligning to TRBD1. This CDR3 contains 15 residues. The germline V gene encodes CDR1 PRHDT and CDR2 FYEKMQ (reference sequence). V lost 5 bases to trimming and J lost 4 bases; unmatched junction nucleotides: 7. The CDR3 DNA sequence: TGTGCCAGCAGCGATACGGGACAGCATAATGAAAAACTGTTTTTT. This encodes CASSDTGQHNEKLFF. Supplemented by reference TRBV13 and TRBJ1-4, the full variable domain reads AAGVIQSPRHLIKEKRETATLKCYPIPRHDTVYWYQQGPGQDPQFLISFYEKMQSDKGSIPDRFSAQQFSDYHSELNMSSLELGDSALYFCASSDTGQHNEKLFFGSGTQLSVL.

A few counts support this clonotype. V and J are TRBV12-3 or TRBV12-4 and TRBJ1-5; D ambiguous. The CDR3 totals 13 residues. V was pared by 5 bases and J by 0 bases, with 5 bases between. The CDR3: CASSKISNQPQHF. The CDR3 DNA is TGTGCCAGCAGTAAAATTAGCAATCAGCCCCAGCATTTT.

This clonotype was recorded a few times. V usage is TRBV27 and J usage is TRBJ1-2; no clear D gene. This CDR3 has 15 amino acids. V lost 0 bases, J lost 5 bases, and 13 bases lay in between. CDR1 MNHEY and CDR2 SMNVEV come from the germline V gene (reference sequence). CDR3 sequence (DNA): TGTGCCAGCAGTTTATCGATCGACTCAGGATATGGCTACACCTTC. The encoded protein is CASSLSIDSGYGYTF.

V and J are TRBV2 and TRBJ2-1, with TRBD2 identical over 8 bases. The CDR3 has 16 residues. Germline CDR1 is SNHLY and CDR2 is FYNNEI. J lost 9 bases, V lost 6 bases, and 16 bases had no gene match. CDR3 sequence: CASRYTSGGQDSEQFF. The DNA for the CDR3 is TGTGCCAGCAGATATACTAGCGGAGGCCAGGACAGTGAGCAGTTCTTC.

This rearrangement joins TRBV28 to TRBJ2-5; D tentatively reads TRBD1 or TRBD2 (5 bases each). Germline V CDR1 and CDR2: MDHEN, SYDVKM. Between the trimmed V and J ends, which lost 11 bases and 5 bases, there was a span of 12 bases. This CDR3 region has 11 residues. The CDR3 nucleotides are TGTGCCGACGGGGACGAGGAGACCCAGTACTTC. Translating it yields CADGDEETQYF.